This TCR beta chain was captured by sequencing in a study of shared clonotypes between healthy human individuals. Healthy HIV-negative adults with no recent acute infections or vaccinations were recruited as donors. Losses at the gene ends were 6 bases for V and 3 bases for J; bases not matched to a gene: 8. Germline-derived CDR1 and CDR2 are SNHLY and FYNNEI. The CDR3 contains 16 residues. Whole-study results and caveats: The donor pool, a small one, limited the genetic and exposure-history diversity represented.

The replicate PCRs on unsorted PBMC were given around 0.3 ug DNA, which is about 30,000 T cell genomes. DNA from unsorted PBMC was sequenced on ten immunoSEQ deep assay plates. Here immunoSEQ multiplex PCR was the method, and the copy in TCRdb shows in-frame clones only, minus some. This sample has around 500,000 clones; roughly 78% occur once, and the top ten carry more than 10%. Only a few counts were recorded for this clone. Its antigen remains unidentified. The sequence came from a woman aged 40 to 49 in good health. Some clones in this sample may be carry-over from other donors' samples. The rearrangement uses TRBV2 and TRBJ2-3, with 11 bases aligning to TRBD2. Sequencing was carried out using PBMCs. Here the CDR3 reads CASRRGSGRATDTQYF. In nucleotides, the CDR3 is TGTGCCAGCAGAAGGGGTAGCGGGAGGGCAACAGATACGCAGTATTTT.